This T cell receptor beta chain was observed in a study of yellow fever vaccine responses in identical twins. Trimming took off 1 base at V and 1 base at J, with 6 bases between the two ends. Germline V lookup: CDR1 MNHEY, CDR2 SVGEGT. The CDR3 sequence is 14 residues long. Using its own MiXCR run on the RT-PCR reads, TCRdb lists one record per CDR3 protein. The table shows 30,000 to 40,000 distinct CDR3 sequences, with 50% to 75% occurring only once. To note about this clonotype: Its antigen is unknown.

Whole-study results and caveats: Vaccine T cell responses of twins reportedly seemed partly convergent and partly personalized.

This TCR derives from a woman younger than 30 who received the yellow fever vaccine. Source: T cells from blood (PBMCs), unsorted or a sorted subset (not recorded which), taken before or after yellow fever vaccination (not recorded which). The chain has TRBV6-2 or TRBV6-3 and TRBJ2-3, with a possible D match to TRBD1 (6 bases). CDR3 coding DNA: TGTGCCAGCAGTTACTACAGGGGCACAGATACGCAGTATTTT. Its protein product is CASSYYRGTDTQYF.